The next 20 T cell receptor beta chains were all read from a single sample in a study of blood T cell repertoires in COVID-19 (dated by TCRdb to the early 2020s). The library was generated by the immunoSEQ multiplex PCR assay. TCRdb mirrors the immuneACCESS table, restricted to in-frame sequences. Some clones are absent from its copies; in checked studies, under half trace to an unresolved V gene, and the reason for the others is unknown. The sample includes fewer than 200,000 clones, with more than 80% observed a single time. Of the sample, around 10% is held by the ten largest clones. Sample: peripheral blood. Every receptor here comes from a woman of 80 years or more with COVID-19, enrolled during active disease.

The chain combines TRBV18 with TRBJ1-1, with 8 positions matching TRBD1. This CDR3 is 14 amino acids long. Germline V lookup: CDR1 KGHSH, CDR2 LQKENI. V was pared by 4 bases and J by 1 base, with 2 bases of the junction left unmatched. CDR3 DNA: TGTGCCAGCTCACGGACAGGGTCGAACACTGAAGCTTTCTTT. Protein: CASSRTGSNTEAFF.

The DNA for the CDR3 is TGTGCCAGCAGCTTCGGTTCTGAGTATGACAAAAACATTCAGTACTTC. Protein product: CASSFGSEYDKNIQYF. The chain employs TRBV7-8 and TRBJ2-4; no firm D call. In germline, CDR1 is SGHVS, CDR2 FQNEAQ. This CDR3 has 16 residues. The V end was cut by 3 bases, the J end by 3 bases, with 15 bases between.

In its sample, this clone was seen once. V is TRBV5-4 and J is TRBJ1-1, with 9 bases fitting TRBD1. Germline V gene lookup returns CDR1 SGHNT and CDR2 YYREEE (reference sequence). The CDR3 is 14 residues long. Trimming at V came to 3 bases and at J to 5 bases, leaving 5 bases not matched to a gene. The CDR3, as DNA: TGTGCCAGCAGCTCCAGGGACAGGGTTACTGAAGCTTTCTTT. It codes for CASSSRDRVTEAFF.

V usage is TRBV5-4 and J usage is TRBJ2-1, with D possibly being TRBD2 (7 bases). The ends were cut back, 2 bases at V and 6 bases at J, with 12 bases in the middle. CDR3 length equals 14 residues. Germline assignment: CDR1 SGHNT and CDR2 YYREEE (reference sequence). CDR3 coding DNA: TGTGCCAGCAGCTTCGGGGGGCCGGGCAATGAGCAGTTCTTC. Protein product: CASSFGGPGNEQFF.

This sequence joins TRBV29-1 and TRBJ1-4; no clear D. The CDR3 is 13 residues long. Germline-derived CDR1 and CDR2 are SQVTM and ANQGSEA. Trimming pared 5 bases from V and 0 bases from J, leaving 7 bases between. The CDR3 DNA follows: TGCAGCGTTCAGATTGCAACTAATGAAAAACTGTTTTTT. This translates into CSVQIATNEKLFF. Using reference TRBV29-1 and TRBJ1-4 for the parts outside the CDR3, the full variable domain is SAVISQKPSRDICQRGTSLTIQCQVDSQVTMMFWYRQQPGQSLTLIATANQGSEATYESGFVIDKFPISRPNLTFSTLTVSNMSPEDSSIYLCSVQIATNEKLFFGSGTQLSVL.

This clone occurred once. The CDR3 nucleotides are TGTGCCAGCAGCCCGGGGGACTATGGCTACACCTTC. It codes for CASSPGDYGYTF. The chain employs TRBV2 and TRBJ1-2; D might be TRBD1 (5 bases). This CDR3 contains 12 residues. Germline V CDR1 and CDR2: SNHLY, FYNNEI. Trimming took off 6 bases at V and 3 bases at J, with 8 bases between the two ends.

In its sample, this clone was seen many times. This rearrangement joins TRBV11-2 to TRBJ1-1; D not resolved. This CDR3 spans 13 amino acids. The germline V gene encodes CDR1 SGHAT and CDR2 FQNNGV. The V gene lost 1 base and the J gene lost 0 bases, with 3 bases spanning the gap. CDR3 region: CASSLGVNTEAFF. The CDR3 nucleotides are TGTGCCAGCAGCTTAGGAGTGAACACTGAAGCTTTCTTT.

The chain recombines TRBV28 with TRBJ2-1; 14 bases are shared with TRBD2. The germline V gene has CDR1 MDHEN and CDR2 SYDVKM. V lost 4 bases, J lost 6 bases, and 5 bases stayed unmatched. The CDR3 length is 16 residues. The CDR3 DNA reads as TGTGCCAGCAGTTCACTGACTAGCGGGGGGGCCAATGAGCAGTTCTTC. As protein: CASSSLTSGGANEQFF.

This chain joins TRBV5-1 and TRBJ2-3; 12 bases align to TRBD2. CDR3 length equals 16 residues. Germline V lookup: CDR1 SGHRS, CDR2 YFSETQ. The ends lost 6 bases at V and 2 bases at J; junction bases unmatched: 7. The CDR3 is CASTMGLAGFTDTQYF. CDR3 in DNA: TGCGCCAGCACCATGGGACTAGCGGGTTTCACAGATACGCAGTATTTT.

This clone showed up just once. The chain combines TRBV7-9 with TRBJ1-1, with 9 bases that match TRBD1. This CDR3 contains 14 residues. The V gene end was trimmed by 5 bases and the J gene end by 5 bases; junction bases not matched to a gene: 6. Germline CDR1 reads SEHNR; CDR2 reads FQNEAQ (reference sequence). The CDR3, as DNA: TGTGCCAGCAGCCCCACAGGGGGCTGGACTGAAGCTTTCTTT. Translated, it gives CASSPTGGWTEAFF. Using reference TRBV7-9 and TRBJ1-1 for the parts outside the CDR3, the full variable domain is DTGVSQNPRHKITKRGQNVTFRCDPISEHNRLYWYRQTLGQGPEFLTYFQNEAQLEKSRLLSDRFSAERPKGSFSTLEIQRTEQGDSAMYLCASSPTGGWTEAFFGQGTRLTVV.

V and J are TRBV6-5 and TRBJ1-1; no firm D call. The CDR3 is 12 residues long. Per the germline V gene, CDR1 is MNHEY and CDR2 is SVGAGI. Trimming cost V 9 bases and J 0 bases, with 8 bases left between them. CDR3 sequence reads: CASFQVNTEAFF. The CDR3, as DNA: TGTGCCAGTTTTCAGGTGAACACTGAAGCTTTCTTT.

Here the CDR3 reads CASSPGTSGMVLVYEQYF. The CDR3, as DNA: TGTGCCAGCAGCCCGGGGACTAGCGGGATGGTTCTGGTCTACGAGCAGTACTTC. The chain links TRBV7-2 to TRBJ2-7; TRBD2 matches 13 bases. The CDR3 loop spans 18 amino acids. V was pared by 5 bases and J by 3 bases, with 13 bases of the junction left unmatched. Germline loops: CDR1 SGHTA, CDR2 FQGNSA.

To note about this clone: This CDR3 is also generated by other DNA sequences in the sample. The rearrangement joins TRBV19 to TRBJ2-7, with 7 bases that match TRBD1. The CDR3 consists of 14 residues. Germline CDR1 and CDR2: LNHDA and SQIVND (reference sequence). V lost 5 bases to trimming and J lost 2 bases; unmatched junction nucleotides: 6. DNA of the CDR3: TGTGCCAGTAGTTCGGGGACAGATCCCTACGAGCAGTACTTC. The encoded protein is CASSSGTDPYEQYF.

V is TRBV7-2 and J is TRBJ2-2; the match to TRBD1 covers 8 bases. The germline gives CDR1 SGHTA, CDR2 FQGNSA. J was trimmed by 14 bases and V by 4 bases; bases with no gene match: 6. There are 12 residues in the CDR3. For the CDR3, the DNA is TGTGCCAGCAGCTCCACAGGGGGTAGACTGTTTTTT. Translating gives CASSSTGGRLFF.

V is TRBV28 and J is TRBJ2-7; 7 bases are shared with TRBD1. The germline CDR1 and CDR2 sequences are MDHEN and SYDVKM. V lost 2 bases to trimming and J lost 3 bases; unmatched junction nucleotides: 10. The CDR3 sequence is 16 residues long. CDR3 residues: CASSLMSPRDSYEQYF. The DNA for the CDR3 is TGTGCCAGCAGTTTAATGTCCCCCCGGGACAGCTACGAGCAGTACTTC.

The V and J genes are TRBV4-2 and TRBJ1-1; 7 bases are a match to TRBD1. CDR1 is LGHNA and CDR2 is YNFKEQ in the germline V gene. The CDR3 spans 14 residues. With 6 bases clipped from V and 0 bases from J, the junction kept 4 bases outside the gene matches. The CDR3 DNA reads TGTGCCAGCAGATCCGGGACAGTGAACACTGAAGCTTTCTTT. Translating gives CASRSGTVNTEAFF.

This clone has only one observation. The genes are TRBV5-1 and TRBJ2-1, with a weak D call TRBD1 (6 bases). CDR1 and CDR2 (germline): SGHRS, YFSETQ. V dropped 5 bases and J dropped 0 bases, with 12 bases sitting between them. There are 15 residues in the CDR3. Here the CDR3 reads CASSPLGGSYNEQFF. DNA of the CDR3: TGCGCCAGCAGTCCCTTAGGGGGCTCCTACAATGAGCAGTTCTTC.

The chain is built from TRBV2 and TRBJ1-2; D is perhaps TRBD1 (5 bases). This CDR3 contains 12 residues. V lost 6 bases and J 5 bases, leaving 10 bases between the germline ends. Germline V lookup: CDR1 SNHLY, CDR2 FYNNEI. The DNA of the CDR3 is TGTGCCAGCAGGGACATTCAGTATGGCTACACCTTC. Protein: CASRDIQYGYTF.

CDR3 sequence: CASSLRQGNEQYF. DNA of the CDR3: TGCGCCAGCAGCCTCCGACAGGGGAACGAGCAGTACTTC. This rearrangement joins TRBV4-1 to TRBJ2-7; TRBD1 aligns across 8 bases. Unmatched junction bases numbered 4, after V lost 4 bases and J lost 5 bases. In germline, CDR1 is MGHRA, CDR2 YSYEKL. The CDR3 is 13 residues long.

The rearrangement links TRBV10-3 to TRBJ2-3; D remains ambiguous. The CDR3 is 12 amino acids. Looked up from germline, CDR1 is ENHRY and CDR2 is SYGVKD. Trimming took off 3 bases at V and 4 bases at J, with 5 bases between the two ends. This CDR3 reads CAISDGPDTQYF. CDR3 nucleotide sequence: TGTGCCATCAGTGACGGTCCAGATACGCAGTATTTT.